This entry lists 30 T cell receptor beta chains sequenced from one sample in a study of blood T cell repertoires in COVID-19. Some clones are missing from TCRdb's copy, which holds only in-frame ones; the method was immunoSEQ multiplex PCR. The table shows under 200,000 clones, with 80% occurring only once. Sequencing input: peripheral blood. All receptors come from a man aged 60-69 years with acute or convalescent COVID-19.

J is TRBJ2-1 and V is TRBV28, with 15 bases that match TRBD2. The germline gives CDR1 MDHEN, CDR2 SYDVKM. J lost 4 bases, V lost 3 bases, and 7 bases had no gene match. There are 18 residues in the CDR3. As DNA, the CDR3 is TGTGCCAGCAGTTTGGGACTAGCGGGAGGTGTTCGGTACAATGAGCAGTTCTTC. It encodes CASSLGLAGGVRYNEQFF.

The rearrangement uses TRBV9 and TRBJ2-5; D is ambiguous. V lost 0 bases, J lost 2 bases, and 8 bases lay in between. Germline CDR1 is SGDLS and CDR2 is YYNGEE. CDR3 length: 14 residues. Here the CDR3 DNA reads TGTGCCAGCAGCGTAGGGGCTGAACAAGAGACCCAGTACTTC. Its translation: CASSVGAEQETQYF.

Note on this clone: The junction does not match germline at one end; this may be a read error. The V gene is TRBV5-5, the J gene TRBJ1-2; D not resolved. Germline V CDR1 and CDR2: SGHKS, YYEKEE (reference sequence). The CDR3 has 18 residues. As DNA, the CDR3 is TGTGCCGGCAGCTTGGAGAATATCCGGCGGGGTTTTTTACATGGCTACACCTTC. Its translation is CAGSLENIRRGFLHGYTF.

This clone was picked up many times. Other DNA sequences in the sample encode the same CDR3. The J gene is TRBJ2-7, the V gene TRBV9, with D possibly matching TRBD2 (6 bases). The ends were cut back, 3 bases at V and 3 bases at J, with 10 bases in the middle. The germline gives CDR1 SGDLS, CDR2 YYNGEE. The CDR3 extends over 13 amino acids. CDR3 DNA sequence: TGTGCCAGCAGCGCCGGACTAAACTACGAGCAGTACTTC. Protein: CASSAGLNYEQYF.

This chain links TRBV6-2 or TRBV6-3 with TRBJ1-1, with D possibly matching TRBD1 (5 bases). CDR3 length: 15 residues. In germline, CDR1 is MNHEY, CDR2 SVGEGT. With 2 bases removed from V and 6 bases from J, the gap between germline ends came to 16 bases. The CDR3 nucleotides read TGTGCCAGCAGTTACCTCGCCGCAGGGCTTCCTGAAGCTTTCTTT. It encodes CASSYLAAGLPEAFF.

This clone was recorded once. The V and J genes are TRBV6-5 and TRBJ1-2, with D perhaps matching TRBD1 (5 bases). The CDR3 covers 14 residues. The germline CDR1 and CDR2 sequences are MNHEY and SVGAGI. With 6 bases removed from V and 5 bases from J, the gap between germline ends came to 16 bases. CDR3 nucleotides: TGTGCCAGCAGAACGGGGGGTTTAGGGTATGGCTACACCTTC. It codes for CASRTGGLGYGYTF.

The CDR3 sequence is CASSQGRTSAGELFF. The DNA of the CDR3 is TGTGCCAGCAGCCAAGGGCGGACTAGCGCCGGGGAGCTGTTTTTT. J is TRBJ2-2 and V is TRBV3-1 (or the pseudogene TRBV3-2); 9 nucleotides line up with TRBD2. V was pared by 1 base and J by 6 bases, with 3 bases of the junction left unmatched. CDR1 is LGHDT and CDR2 is YNNKEL in the germline V gene (reference sequence). This CDR3 spans 15 amino acids.

The gene calls are TRBV9 and TRBJ2-3; D call uncertain. Between the trimmed V and J ends, which lost 3 bases and 1 base, there was a span of 9 bases. The CDR3 extends over 14 amino acids. CDR1 SGDLS and CDR2 YYNGEE come from the germline V gene. This chain's CDR3 is CASSASLGTDTQYF. In DNA form, the CDR3 reads TGTGCCAGCAGCGCCTCCTTAGGCACAGATACGCAGTATTTT.

V usage is TRBV4-3 and J usage is TRBJ2-6; D remains ambiguous. The CDR3 covers 16 residues. The V gene's germline CDR1 is LGHNA and CDR2 YSLEER. Trimming left V 1 base short and J 1 base short, with 8 bases between. The CDR3 is CASSQALSSGANVLTF. The CDR3 bases are TGCGCCAGCAGCCAAGCCCTAAGTTCTGGGGCCAACGTCCTGACTTTC.

This clone was seen only a few times. The chain couples TRBV3-1 (or the pseudogene TRBV3-2) to TRBJ1-1; D gene unclear. V was trimmed by 5 bases and J by 3 bases, leaving 10 bases between them. Germline-derived CDR1 and CDR2 are LGHDT and YNNKEL (reference sequence). The CDR3 is 13 residues long. The CDR3 here is CASSSHSYTEAFF. The CDR3 DNA reads as TGTGCCAGCAGCTCACACAGCTACACTGAAGCTTTCTTT.

The chain combines TRBV15 with TRBJ1-6; TRBD1 aligns across 10 bases. The V and J ends lost 1 base and 9 bases, in that order; junction bases with no gene match: 0. The CDR3 length is 14 residues. From germline, CDR1 is LNHNV and CDR2 YYDKDF (reference sequence). The CDR3 protein is CATSRGDRGSPLHF. For the CDR3, the DNA is TGTGCCACCAGCAGAGGGGACAGGGGTTCACCCCTCCACTTT.

This clone has a single count. The rearrangement joins TRBV4-1 to TRBJ1-6; D unclear. Looked up from germline, CDR1 is MGHRA and CDR2 is YSYEKL. With 6 bases removed from V and 11 bases from J, the gap between germline ends came to 20 bases. The length of the CDR3 is 15 residues. CDR3 DNA: TGCGCCAGCAGTCGTTCTCGGGAGGGTGTGACACCCCTCCACTTT. Amino acids: CASSRSREGVTPLHF.

V gene TRBV4-3 combines with J gene TRBJ1-3, with D possibly TRBD1 on 6 matching bases. Between the trimmed V and J ends, which lost 1 base and 2 bases, there was a span of 6 bases. This CDR3 comprises 14 residues. Per germline, CDR1 LGHNA and CDR2 YSLEER. CDR3 amino acids: CASSQGDTGNTIYF. The CDR3 nucleotides read TGCGCCAGCAGCCAAGGGGACACTGGAAACACCATATATTTT.

This chain joins TRBV7-3 and TRBJ2-1; the match to TRBD2 covers 10 bases. V lost 2 bases, J lost 7 bases, and 8 bases stayed unmatched. Germline V CDR1 and CDR2: SGHTA, FQGTGA. The CDR3 extends over 16 amino acids. The CDR3 spells CASSLFSSGGRNEQFF. In nucleotides, the CDR3 is TGTGCCAGCAGCTTATTTTCTAGCGGGGGCCGTAATGAGCAGTTCTTC.

The V and J genes are TRBV28 and TRBJ1-1; perhaps TRBD1 as D (5 bases). CDR3 size: 14 residues. From germline, CDR1 is MDHEN and CDR2 SYDVKM. As DNA, the CDR3 is TGTGTCACGCGACGGGGGGACCTGAACACTGAAGCTTTCTTT. This gives the protein CVTRRGDLNTEAFF.

This sequence joins TRBV24-1 and TRBJ2-1; 9 nucleotides align to TRBD1. The junction had 13 bases not matched to a gene; V was cut back by 8 bases and J by 3 bases. Germline loops: CDR1 KGHDR, CDR2 SFDVKD. The CDR3 loop spans 17 amino acids. The CDR3 loop is CATTLTGGIWFYNEQFF. CDR3 sequence (DNA): TGTGCCACCACCTTGACAGGGGGAATATGGTTCTACAATGAGCAGTTCTTC.

The V call is TRBV6-2 or TRBV6-3, the J call TRBJ1-1, with D possibly being TRBD1 (6 bases). The CDR3 sequence is 15 residues long. V gave up 7 bases and J gave up 7 bases, with 22 bases separating them. The germline V gene encodes CDR1 MNHEY and CDR2 SVGEGT. As DNA, the CDR3 is TGTGCCAGCACCCCCCTTAAGGACAGTTACTTTGAAGCTTTCTTT. It is translated as CASTPLKDSYFEAFF.

This clone was counted a single time. This chain uses TRBV6-5 with TRBJ1-6, with 7 bases lining up with TRBD1. The CDR3 has 15 amino acids. Germline V CDR1 and CDR2: MNHEY, SVGAGI. V gave up 4 bases and J gave up 10 bases; unmatched junction bases: 10. CDR3 sequence reads: CASSFRDSAGSPLHF. The CDR3 nucleotides are TGTGCCAGCAGTTTCCGGGACAGCGCCGGATCACCCCTCCACTTT.

This rearrangement joins TRBV7-9 to TRBJ1-2; no clear D gene. The CDR3 extends over 15 amino acids. V lost 4 bases, J lost 10 bases, and 22 bases lay in between. Germline V lookup: CDR1 SEHNR, CDR2 FQNEAQ (reference sequence). CDR3 bases: TGTGCCAGCAGCTCTTCTCAGCGTCAGGAGGGTCTCTACACCTTC. Its protein product is CASSSSQRQEGLYTF.

The chain combines TRBV2 with TRBJ2-7; 11 bases match TRBD2. CDR1 is SNHLY, CDR2 FYNNEI, per germline. The V segment lost 4 bases and the J segment 7 bases; nucleotides outside the gene matches: 6. The CDR3 spans 14 residues. The DNA of the CDR3 is TGTGCCAGCAGTGTACTAGCGGGAGTGACTGAGCAGTACTTC. Protein product: CASSVLAGVTEQYF.

The V gene is TRBV12-3 or TRBV12-4, the J gene TRBJ1-5; a weak D match, TRBD1 (5 bases). Trimming removed 8 bases at V and 4 bases at J, with 9 bases between. This CDR3 has 12 amino acids. CDR3 region: CASSRVNQPQHF. CDR3 sequence (DNA): TGTGCCAGCTCCAGGGTAAATCAGCCCCAGCATTTT.

The chain is built from TRBV20-1 and TRBJ2-2; D is uncertain. V lost 3 bases to trimming and J lost 0 bases, with 8 bases between them. This CDR3 region has 14 residues. The V gene's germline CDR1 is DFQATT and CDR2 SNEGSKA (reference sequence). The CDR3, as DNA: TGCAGTGCTAGTCCGCGGACGAACACCGGGGAGCTGTTTTTT. Residues: CSASPRTNTGELFF.

The chain joins TRBV5-6 to TRBJ2-7; 8 bases are shared with TRBD1. V shed 1 base and J 3 bases; nucleotides not matched to a gene: 6. CDR1 is SGHDT, CDR2 YYEEEE, per germline. The CDR3 spans 15 residues. Here the CDR3 DNA reads TGTGCCAGCAGCTTGATGGGACAGGAAAGCTACGAGCAGTACTTC. Its protein is CASSLMGQESYEQYF.

V and J are TRBV18 and TRBJ1-1, with D possibly being TRBD1 (5 bases). Germline V gene data show CDR1 as KGHSH and CDR2 as LQKENI. The CDR3 is 16 amino acids. V was pared by 3 bases and J by 1 base, with 15 bases between. CDR3 DNA: TGTGCCAGCTCACCTAAAACAGGTTTTTCGAACACTGAAGCTTTCTTT. Protein product: CASSPKTGFSNTEAFF. Full variable domain (rest looked up from reference TRBV18 and TRBJ1-1): NAGVMQNPRHLVRRRGQEARLRCSPMKGHSHVYWYRQLPEEGLKFMVYLQKENIIDESGMPKERFSAEFPKEGPSILRIQQVVRGDSAAYFCASSPKTGFSNTEAFFGQGTRLTVV.

The CDR3 loop reads CATSDPGTSGVYEQYF. DNA of the CDR3: TGTGCCACCAGTGACCCCGGGACTAGCGGGGTGTACGAGCAGTACTTC. V is TRBV24-1 and J is TRBJ2-7, with 13 bases lining up with TRBD2. Per the germline V gene, CDR1 is KGHDR and CDR2 is SFDVKD. The CDR3 spans 16 residues. V lost 4 bases and J lost 4; bases outside the gene matches: 6.

The rearrangement links TRBV10-1 to TRBJ2-1, with 7 positions matching TRBD2. This CDR3 comprises 16 residues. The J segment lost 3 bases and the V segment lost 2 bases, leaving 7 bases of the junction unmatched. The V gene's germline CDR1 is WNHNN and CDR2 SYGVQD (reference sequence). The CDR3: CASSELASGYYNEQFF. The DNA of the CDR3 is TGCGCCAGCAGTGAGCTGGCTAGCGGATACTACAATGAGCAGTTCTTC.

The V gene is TRBV2, the J gene TRBJ2-5; 10 nucleotides align to TRBD1. From germline, CDR1 is SNHLY and CDR2 FYNNEI. The CDR3 consists of 15 residues. V shed 4 bases and J 3 bases; nucleotides not matched to a gene: 5. The CDR3 sequence: CASSAMTGGEETQYF. CDR3 coding DNA: TGTGCCAGCAGTGCGATGACAGGGGGCGAAGAGACCCAGTACTTC.

The chain employs TRBV5-4 and TRBJ1-2, with a weak D call TRBD1 (5 bases). This CDR3 comprises 17 residues. The germline V gene encodes CDR1 SGHNT and CDR2 YYREEE (reference sequence). V gave up 0 bases and J gave up 8 bases, with 23 bases separating them. CDR3 sequence (DNA): TGTGCCAGCAGCTTGGTCTCCTCCAGTCCAGGGTGGTGGGGCTACACCTTC. This codes for CASSLVSSSPGWWGYTF.

The chain couples TRBV15 to TRBJ1-5; D is uncertain. Germline CDR1 reads LNHNV; CDR2 reads YYDKDF (reference sequence). The V gene lost 3 bases and the J gene lost 2 bases, with 11 bases spanning the gap. This CDR3 region has 15 residues. The CDR3 reads CATSREPRGNQPQHF. The CDR3 nucleotides are TGTGCCACCAGCAGGGAACCGCGGGGCAATCAGCCCCAGCATTTT.

V is TRBV29-1 and J is TRBJ1-4; no reliable D call. Trimming cost V 1 base and J 0 bases, with 6 bases left between them. The germline CDR1 and CDR2 sequences are SQVTM and ANQGSEA. CDR3 size: 14 residues. The CDR3 spells CSVEVGATNEKLFF. For the CDR3, the DNA is TGCAGCGTTGAAGTTGGAGCAACTAATGAAAAACTGTTTTTT.